This T cell receptor beta chain is drawn from a study of response to subunit inactivated influenza vaccine. TCRdb passed the RT-PCR reads through MiXCR, listing each CDR3 protein once. Altogether more than 700,000 distinct CDR3 sequences are present, around 20% being singletons, with the ten largest covering 10%. There are 15 residues in the CDR3. Per germline, CDR1 SGDLS and CDR2 YYNGEE. With V trimmed by 2 bases and J by 0 bases, 2 bases remained unmatched. This clonotype was counted a few times. The sequence derives from a middle-aged man who received an inactivated influenza vaccine. V is TRBV9 and J is TRBJ2-1, with 7 bases that match TRBD2. The sample in question was PBMCs from blood, obtained about 5 days after vaccination. The CDR3 nucleotides read TGTGCCAGCAGCGTGGCGGGAGCCTCCTACAATGAGCAGTTCTTC. It encodes CASSVAGASYNEQFF.